These 23 T cell receptor beta chains were sequenced from one sample in a study of PD-1 blockade in classical Hodgkin lymphoma. The time point was: cycle 4 day 1 (C4D1), after around six weeks of nivolumab. Each and every patient relapsed after autologous stem cell transplantation, and patients got differing brentuximab vedotin exposure. The assay was immunoSEQ multiplex PCR, and TCRdb's table has in-frame clones only and misses some. The data hold about 18,000 clones, with about 80% observed a single time. The material sequenced was peripheral blood mononuclear cells (PBMCs), taken before the fourth cycle of nivolumab. The source is a human donor with classical Hodgkin lymphoma.

This clone was detected only once. The chain carries TRBV5-1 and TRBJ2-7; D not certain. V was shortened by 3 bases and J by 0 bases, with 10 bases between the two germline ends. The CDR3 length is 14 residues. Looked up from germline, CDR1 is SGHRS and CDR2 is YFSETQ. The CDR3, as DNA: TGCGCCAGCAGCTCAGACACGAGCTCCTACGAGCAGTACTTC. As protein: CASSSDTSSYEQYF. The complete variable domain, with remaining parts taken from reference TRBV5-1 and TRBJ2-7, reads KAGVTQTPRYLIKTRGQQVTLSCSPISGHRSVSWYQQTPGQGLQFLFEYFSETQRNKGNFPGRFSGRQFSNSRSEMNVSTLELGDSALYLCASSSDTSSYEQYFGPGTRLTVT.

The V gene is TRBV7-3, the J gene TRBJ1-2; 8 bases fit TRBD1. The germline V gene encodes CDR1 SGHTA and CDR2 FQGTGA. The CDR3 contains 13 residues. V was clipped by 5 bases and J by 6 bases; unmatched bases: 5. CDR3 protein: CASSPLDRDGYTF. The DNA of the CDR3 is TGTGCCAGCAGCCCGCTGGACAGGGATGGCTACACCTTC.

The chain uses TRBV4-2 and TRBJ2-7; 7 bases are a match to TRBD1. Germline loops: CDR1 LGHNA, CDR2 YNFKEQ. The trim removed 3 bases at V and 2 bases at J, leaving 4 bases unmatched. This CDR3 spans 14 amino acids. The CDR3 loop is CASSQQTGPYEQYF. In DNA, the CDR3 is TGTGCCAGCAGCCAGCAGACAGGGCCCTACGAGCAGTACTTC.

V is TRBV7-9 and J is TRBJ1-1; D gene ambiguous. V was pared by 1 base and J by 5 bases, with 17 bases between. Germline values: CDR1 SEHNR, CDR2 FQNEAQ (reference sequence). There are 16 residues in the CDR3. For the CDR3, the DNA is TGTGCCAGCAGCTTAGAAAATATCGGGTGGAATACTGAAGCTTTCTTT. It is translated as CASSLENIGWNTEAFF.

The chain employs TRBV9 and TRBJ1-1; D is perhaps TRBD1 (5 bases). Per the germline V gene, CDR1 is SGDLS and CDR2 is YYNGEE. Trimming left V 0 bases short and J 2 bases short, with 11 bases between. The CDR3 totals 15 residues. CDR3 residues: CASSVATGTNTEAFF. CDR3 nucleotide sequence: TGTGCCAGCAGCGTAGCTACCGGGACCAACACTGAAGCTTTCTTT. Supplemented by reference TRBV9 and TRBJ1-1, the full variable domain reads DSGVTQTPKHLITATGQRVTLRCSPRSGDLSVYWYQQSLDQGLQFLIQYYNGEERAKGNILERFSAQQFPDLHSELNLSSLELGDSALYFCASSVATGTNTEAFFGQGTRLTVV.

J is TRBJ2-3 and V is TRBV5-6; D is unresolved. Germline V CDR1 and CDR2: SGHDT, YYEEEE. Trimming took 6 bases from V and 2 from J, leaving 19 bases between them. CDR3 size: 16 residues. CDR3 nucleotide sequence: TGTGCCAGCATCCTAAAGGGTCGGACCCCCACAGATACGCAGTATTTT. Protein product: CASILKGRTPTDTQYF.

This clone was counted a few times. The chain links TRBV7-9 to TRBJ2-1; 8 nucleotides agree with TRBD2. The CDR3 spans 14 residues. CDR1 is SEHNR and CDR2 is FQNEAQ in the germline V gene (reference sequence). The V segment lost 4 bases and the J segment 2 bases; nucleotides outside the gene matches: 1. As DNA, the CDR3 is TGTGCCAGCAGCTGGGGACTAGCCTACAATGAGCAGTTCTTC. As protein: CASSWGLAYNEQFF.

The chain is built from TRBV30 and TRBJ2-2, with D unresolved. Trimming cost V 5 bases and J 2 bases, with 6 bases left between them. The length of the CDR3 is 12 residues. Germline V gene sequence: CDR1 GTSNPN, CDR2 SVGIG (reference sequence). CDR3 bases: TGTGCCTGGGTCGTAAACACCGGGGAGCTGTTTTTT. This translates into CAWVVNTGELFF.

The chain joins TRBV10-1 to TRBJ2-7; either TRBD1 or TRBD2 may fit D (5 bases each). Between the trimmed V and J ends, which lost 3 bases and 2 bases, there was a span of 17 bases. The germline gives CDR1 WNHNN, CDR2 SYGVQD (reference sequence). The CDR3 totals 16 residues. The CDR3 region is CASSEGPGPKTYEQYF. CDR3 DNA sequence: TGCGCCAGCAGTGAAGGGCCGGGACCTAAAACCTACGAGCAGTACTTC.

This chain uses TRBV5-1 with TRBJ1-2; the D gene is possibly TRBD1 (6 bases). CDR3 length: 14 amino acids. In germline, CDR1 is SGHRS, CDR2 YFSETQ. The V gene lost 4 bases and the J gene lost 5 bases, with 15 bases spanning the gap. CDR3 nucleotide sequence: TGCGCCAGCAGCCCCATGGACAGCGTTTATGGCTACACCTTC. Residues: CASSPMDSVYGYTF.

The gene calls are TRBV13 and TRBJ1-1; no clear D gene. The CDR3 has 14 amino acids. Trimming stripped 0 bases from V and 1 base from J, with 6 bases between. The germline CDR1 and CDR2 sequences are PRHDT and FYEKMQ (reference sequence). CDR3 amino acids: CASSLGFSNTEAFF. CDR3 bases: TGTGCCAGCAGCTTAGGCTTCTCGAACACTGAAGCTTTCTTT.

The genes are TRBV19 and TRBJ2-2, with TRBD2 matching over 7 bases. There are 15 residues in the CDR3. Germline CDR1 and CDR2: LNHDA and SQIVND (reference sequence). Germline trimming cut 1 base from V and 4 bases from J; bases unmatched to any gene: 3. CDR3 amino acids: CASSIAWGGTGELFF. CDR3 nucleotide sequence: TGTGCCAGTAGTATAGCTTGGGGGGGCACCGGGGAGCTGTTTTTT.

CDR3 coding DNA: TGCGCCAGCAGCTCCGGGACTAGCGGGGAGACCGGGGAGCTGTTTTTT. It translates to CASSSGTSGETGELFF. The V call is TRBV5-1, the J call TRBJ2-2; 13 bases are shared with TRBD2. The V gene's germline CDR1 is SGHRS and CDR2 YFSETQ. CDR3 length equals 16 residues. V was pared by 3 bases and J by 5 bases, with 4 bases of the junction left unmatched.

The chain carries TRBV5-1 and TRBJ2-3, with 7 bases lining up with TRBD2. The germline gives CDR1 SGHRS, CDR2 YFSETQ. The ends lost 3 bases at V and 6 bases at J; junction bases unmatched: 10. This CDR3 spans 15 amino acids. CDR3 region: CASSSGTGGWDTQYF. CDR3 DNA sequence: TGCGCCAGCAGCTCCGGAACGGGAGGATGGGATACGCAGTATTTT.

The chain couples TRBV5-1 to TRBJ1-6; D gene ambiguous. V shed 0 bases and J shed 10 bases, with 8 bases lying between them. The CDR3 totals 13 residues. Germline V gives CDR1 SGHRS, CDR2 YFSETQ. DNA of the CDR3: TGCGCCAGCAGCTTGGGTACCGACTCACCCCTCCACTTT. Encoded protein: CASSLGTDSPLHF.

V and J are TRBV5-1 and TRBJ2-1; D remains ambiguous. The germline V gene has CDR1 SGHRS and CDR2 YFSETQ. The V end lost 7 bases, the J end lost 4 bases, and 12 bases lay between the germline ends. The CDR3 runs to 13 residues. CDR3: CASAVVPYNEQFF. CDR3 DNA sequence: TGCGCCAGCGCGGTGGTACCGTACAATGAGCAGTTCTTC.

This clone was detected a few times. The CDR3 region is CASSLGGTGNQPQHF. DNA of the CDR3: TGCGCCAGCAGCTTGGGAGGGACAGGGAATCAGCCCCAGCATTTT. V and J are TRBV5-1 and TRBJ1-5, with 9 bases identical to TRBD1. Trimming at V came to 0 bases and at J to 4 bases, leaving 2 bases not matched to a gene. From germline, CDR1 is SGHRS and CDR2 YFSETQ. The CDR3 length is 15 residues.

V usage is TRBV6-5 and J usage is TRBJ2-5, with D perhaps given as TRBD1 or TRBD2 (6 bases each). The germline gives CDR1 MNHEY, CDR2 SVGAGI. Trimming stripped 1 base from V and 1 base from J, with 10 bases between. The CDR3 runs 15 residues. The CDR3 spells CASSYFGGPQETQYF. The DNA for the CDR3 is TGTGCCAGCAGTTACTTTGGGGGGCCCCAAGAGACCCAGTACTTC.

This clone was observed a handful of times. The chain couples TRBV5-5 to TRBJ1-4, with TRBD1 matching over 7 bases. V lost 3 bases to trimming and J lost 8 bases; unmatched junction nucleotides: 7. Germline CDR1 is SGHKS and CDR2 is YYEKEE (reference sequence). CDR3 length: 14 residues. The CDR3 region is CASSYDRVREKLFF. The CDR3, as DNA: TGTGCCAGCAGCTACGACAGGGTCCGCGAAAAACTGTTTTTT. The variable domain in full, with the rest retrieved from reference TRBV5-5 and TRBJ1-4, is DAGVTQSPTHLIKTRGQQVTLRCSPISGHKSVSWYQQVLGQGPQFIFQYYEKEERGRGNFPDRFSARQFPNYSSELNVNALLLGDSALYLCASSYDRVREKLFFGSGTQLSVL.

The V and J genes are TRBV7-9 and TRBJ2-1; no clear D. The CDR3 is 15 residues long. Germline assignment: CDR1 SEHNR and CDR2 FQNEAQ (reference sequence). The V end lost 1 base, the J end lost 0 bases, and 7 bases lay between the germline ends. Written as DNA, the CDR3 is TGTGCCAGCAGCTTAGATGGCGGCTCCTACAATGAGCAGTTCTTC. It specifies CASSLDGGSYNEQFF. Drawing the rest from reference TRBV7-9 and TRBJ2-1, the complete variable domain is DTGVSQNPRHKITKRGQNVTFRCDPISEHNRLYWYRQTLGQGPEFLTYFQNEAQLEKSRLLSDRFSAERPKGSFSTLEIQRTEQGDSAMYLCASSLDGGSYNEQFFGPGTRLTVL.

This clone occurred once. This chain uses TRBV5-1 with TRBJ2-5; 11 bases fit TRBD1. CDR1 is SGHRS and CDR2 is YFSETQ in the germline V gene. The CDR3 spans 15 residues. V lost 6 bases to trimming and J lost 4 bases; unmatched junction nucleotides: 8. The CDR3 region has the DNA TGCGCCAGCAACCCTGGGACAGGGGGGGGAGAGACCCAGTACTTC. Encoded protein: CASNPGTGGGETQYF. Full variable domain (rest looked up from reference TRBV5-1 and TRBJ2-5): KAGVTQTPRYLIKTRGQQVTLSCSPISGHRSVSWYQQTPGQGLQFLFEYFSETQRNKGNFPGRFSGRQFSNSRSEMNVSTLELGDSALYLCASNPGTGGGETQYFGPGTRLLVL.

This chain joins TRBV6-6 and TRBJ1-2; D possibly corresponds to TRBD1 (5 bases). Looked up from germline, CDR1 is MNHNY and CDR2 is SVGAGI (reference sequence). The germline V and J ends were trimmed by 6 bases and 0 bases, with 8 bases remaining between them. The CDR3 has 13 residues. CDR3 sequence (DNA): TGTGCCAGCAGACCGACAGCTAACTATGGCTACACCTTC. Amino acid sequence: CASRPTANYGYTF.

V usage is TRBV7-9 and J usage is TRBJ2-7, with TRBD1 matching over 9 bases. This CDR3 is 13 amino acids long. The V segment lost 4 bases and the J segment 5 bases; nucleotides outside the gene matches: 3. Germline CDR1 SEHNR, CDR2 FQNEAQ (reference sequence). CDR3 DNA: TGTGCCAGCAGCTACGGACAGGGGAACGAGCAGTACTTC. This encodes CASSYGQGNEQYF.